Listed below are T cell receptor beta chains from one sample, sequenced in a study of blood T cell repertoires in COVID-19. Sequencing used immunoSEQ multiplex PCR; TCRdb keeps in-frame clones, though not all of them. The sample lists a few hundred thousand clones, 75% to 85% occurring once. The sequenced sample was peripheral blood. These TCRs come from a man in his forties or fifties who had recovered from COVID-19. Each CDR3 is given with its conserved first and last residue. D genes are given only for firm matches. Size is stated for part of the rows, as once, few or many counts, or as a class when the clone is expanded.

v_gene: TRBV5-4; d_gene: TRBD2; j_gene: TRBJ2-3; abundance: .; len: 18; CDR3nt: TGTGCCAGCAGCTTGGCCTGGGGCGGGAGGGCCATAGCAGATACGCAGTATTTT; CDR3aa: CASSLAWGGRAIADTQYF
v_gene: TRBV9; d_gene: TRBD2; j_gene: TRBJ2-7; abundance: .; len: 16; CDR3nt: TGTGCCAGCAGCGTCCTAGCGGGGGGCCCTTCCTACGAGCAGTACTTC; CDR3aa: CASSVLAGGPSYEQYF
v_gene: TRBV5-8; d_gene: TRBD2; j_gene: TRBJ2-7; abundance: .; len: 16; CDR3nt: TGTGCCAGCAGCTTCGGAGGACTAGCGGATTCCTACGAGCAGTACTTC; CDR3aa: CASSFGGLADSYEQYF
v_gene: TRBV19; d_gene: .; j_gene: TRBJ2-2; abundance: .; len: 13; CDR3nt: TGTGCCAGTAGTACCCTTACGGCCGGGGAGCTGTTTTTT; CDR3aa: CASSTLTAGELFF
v_gene: TRBV11-2; d_gene: TRBD2; j_gene: TRBJ2-1; abundance: .; len: 17; CDR3nt: TGTGCCAGCAGCTCCGGACTAGCGGGGGGGGGCTACAATGAGCAGTTCTTC; CDR3aa: CASSSGLAGGGYNEQFF
v_gene: TRBV20-1; d_gene: .; j_gene: TRBJ2-3; abundance: once; len: 11; CDR3nt: TGCAGCGCAACCACCTCCCGGACGCAGTATTTT; CDR3aa: CSATTSRTQYF
v_gene: TRBV3-1/TRBV3-2; d_gene: TRBD2; j_gene: TRBJ2-3; abundance: .; len: 17; CDR3nt: TGTGCCAGCAGCCAGTACGGGACTAGCGGGAGACAAGATACGCAGTATTTT; CDR3aa: CASSQYGTSGRQDTQYF
v_gene: TRBV4-3; d_gene: .; j_gene: TRBJ1-6; abundance: few; len: 15; CDR3nt: TGCGCCAGCAGCCAAGTGCAGTCCGTTTATCTACCCCTCCACTTT; CDR3aa: CASSQVQSVYLPLHF
v_gene: TRBV7-8; d_gene: TRBD1; j_gene: TRBJ2-3; abundance: .; len: 16; CDR3nt: TGTGCCAGCTACGACAGGGGCTATTCTAGCACAGATACGCAGTATTTT; CDR3aa: CASYDRGYSSTDTQYF
v_gene: TRBV7-9; d_gene: TRBD1; j_gene: TRBJ1-3; abundance: .; len: 16; CDR3nt: TGTGCCAGCAGCTCAGACAGGGTTTACTCTGGAAACACCATATATTTT; CDR3aa: CASSSDRVYSGNTIYF
v_gene: TRBV2; d_gene: .; j_gene: TRBJ1-1; abundance: .; len: 13; CDR3nt: TGTGCCAGCAGCGGGACTATGAACACTGAAGCTTTCTTT; CDR3aa: CASSGTMNTEAFF
v_gene: TRBV9; d_gene: .; j_gene: TRBJ2-1; abundance: .; len: 14; CDR3nt: TGTGCCAGCAGCGTTGGGACTGGGTACAATGAGCAGTTCTTC; CDR3aa: CASSVGTGYNEQFF
v_gene: TRBV6-5; d_gene: .; j_gene: TRBJ1-2; abundance: .; len: 16; CDR3nt: TGTGCCAGCAGTTACGTGGGGGGGGGCCTTAGCTATGGCTACACCTTC; CDR3aa: CASSYVGGGLSYGYTF
v_gene: TRBV2; d_gene: .; j_gene: TRBJ2-6; abundance: .; len: 14; CDR3nt: TGTGCCAGCAGTGAGAACTTAGGGGCCAACGTCCTGACTTTC; CDR3aa: CASSENLGANVLTF
v_gene: TRBV9; d_gene: .; j_gene: TRBJ2-2; abundance: .; len: 16; CDR3nt: TGTGCCAGCAGCGTAGGTTCTAGAATGTACACCGGGGAGCTGTTTTTT; CDR3aa: CASSVGSRMYTGELFF
v_gene: TRBV15; d_gene: .; j_gene: TRBJ1-1; abundance: .; len: 14; CDR3nt: TGTGCCACCAGCCTCTGGACTGGGCCCGCTGAAGCTTTCTTT; CDR3aa: CATSLWTGPAEAFF
v_gene: TRBV3-1/TRBV3-2; d_gene: .; j_gene: TRBJ2-2; abundance: once; len: 16; CDR3nt: TGTGCCAGCAGCCAATTCCTCCTCGCGAACACCGGGGAGCTGTTTTTT; CDR3aa: CASSQFLLANTGELFF
v_gene: TRBV18; d_gene: TRBD1; j_gene: TRBJ2-2; abundance: .; len: 15; CDR3nt: TGTGCCAGCTCTTTATTCCGGGACAGCACCGGGGAGCTGTTTTTT; CDR3aa: CASSLFRDSTGELFF
v_gene: TRBV29-1; d_gene: .; j_gene: TRBJ2-5; abundance: .; len: 13; CDR3nt: TGCAGCGTTGTTGGGACACAGCTTGAGACCCAGTACTTC; CDR3aa: CSVVGTQLETQYF
v_gene: TRBV10-3; d_gene: .; j_gene: TRBJ1-1; abundance: .; len: 13; CDR3nt: TGTGCCATCAGTGGCCAGACTGGGACTGAAGCTTTCTTT; CDR3aa: CAISGQTGTEAFF
v_gene: TRBV5-5; d_gene: TRBD1; j_gene: TRBJ1-5; abundance: .; len: 15; CDR3nt: TGTGCCAGCAGCCGGGGACAGGATAGCAATCAGCCCCAGCATTTT; CDR3aa: CASSRGQDSNQPQHF
v_gene: TRBV7-2; d_gene: .; j_gene: TRBJ1-6; abundance: .; len: 15; CDR3nt: TGTGCCAGCAGCTTAGGGAGCGGACGGGATTCACCCCTCCACTTT; CDR3aa: CASSLGSGRDSPLHF
v_gene: TRBV11-3; d_gene: .; j_gene: TRBJ2-7; abundance: few; len: 14; CDR3nt: TGTGCCAGCAGCTTAGATCGGAGAGACTACGAGCAGTACTTC; CDR3aa: CASSLDRRDYEQYF
v_gene: TRBV19; d_gene: TRBD2; j_gene: TRBJ2-1; abundance: .; len: 16; CDR3nt: TGTGCCAGTAGTAACGGACTAGCGGGAGGGTACAATGAGCAGTTCTTC; CDR3aa: CASSNGLAGGYNEQFF
v_gene: TRBV4-1; d_gene: TRBD1; j_gene: TRBJ1-5; abundance: .; len: 16; CDR3nt: TGCGCCAGCAGCCAAGATTCCACAGGGGGCAGTCAGCCCCAGCATTTT; CDR3aa: CASSQDSTGGSQPQHF
v_gene: TRBV29-1; d_gene: TRBD1; j_gene: TRBJ2-5; abundance: .; len: 13; CDR3nt: TGCAGCGTTTATAGGGGGCACGGGGAGACCCAGTACTTC; CDR3aa: CSVYRGHGETQYF
v_gene: TRBV7-2; d_gene: TRBD1; j_gene: TRBJ2-5; abundance: .; len: 16; CDR3nt: TGTGCCAGCAGCTCCCCGTTCCGGGACAGGGGAGAGACCCAGTACTTC; CDR3aa: CASSSPFRDRGETQYF
v_gene: TRBV30; d_gene: .; j_gene: TRBJ1-5; abundance: .; len: 13; CDR3nt: TGTGCCTGGAGTCTCAGGGTCGGGCAGCCCCAGCATTTT; CDR3aa: CAWSLRVGQPQHF
v_gene: TRBV19; d_gene: TRBD2; j_gene: TRBJ2-1; abundance: .; len: 18; CDR3nt: TGTGCCAGTAGTATAGGCGGGACTAGCGGTAGCTCCTACAATGAGCAGTTCTTC; CDR3aa: CASSIGGTSGSSYNEQFF
v_gene: TRBV3-1/TRBV3-2; d_gene: .; j_gene: TRBJ2-1; abundance: .; len: 16; CDR3nt: TGTGCCAGCAGCCATCATCCTAGCCAGGCCTACAATGAGCAGTTCTTC; CDR3aa: CASSHHPSQAYNEQFF
v_gene: TRBV5-1; d_gene: TRBD1; j_gene: TRBJ1-4; abundance: few; len: 15; CDR3nt: TGCGCCAGCAGCGACACATCAGGGGGCAGTGAAAAACTGTTTTTT; CDR3aa: CASSDTSGGSEKLFF
v_gene: TRBV10-3; d_gene: TRBD2; j_gene: TRBJ2-3; abundance: .; len: 18; CDR3nt: TGTGCCATCAGTGGCGGCCTAGCGGGGGAGGGGAGCACAGATACGCAGTATTTT; CDR3aa: CAISGGLAGEGSTDTQYF
v_gene: TRBV18; d_gene: .; j_gene: TRBJ1-4; abundance: .; len: 13; CDR3nt: TGTGCCAGCTCAAGGGACAAAGGTGAAAAACTGTTTTTT; CDR3aa: CASSRDKGEKLFF
v_gene: TRBV6-2/TRBV6-3; d_gene: TRBD2; j_gene: TRBJ2-3; abundance: once; len: 16; CDR3nt: TGTGCCAGCAGATACGTAGCGGGAGGGGTCACAGATACGCAGTATTTT; CDR3aa: CASRYVAGGVTDTQYF
v_gene: TRBV4-3; d_gene: TRBD1; j_gene: TRBJ2-3; abundance: .; len: 13; CDR3nt: TGCGCCAGCAGCCGACAGGGGGCAGATACGCAGTATTTT; CDR3aa: CASSRQGADTQYF
v_gene: TRBV12-3/TRBV12-4; d_gene: TRBD1; j_gene: TRBJ1-2; abundance: .; len: 13; CDR3nt: TGTGCCAGCAGCTTGACAGGGGGTTATGGCTACACCTTC; CDR3aa: CASSLTGGYGYTF
v_gene: TRBV19; d_gene: .; j_gene: TRBJ1-4; abundance: .; len: 19; CDR3nt: TGTGCCAGTAGTATAGAGCTCGGAGACTACAGGGCCGGTCGGGAAAAACTGTTTTTT; CDR3aa: CASSIELGDYRAGREKLFF
v_gene: TRBV11-2; d_gene: .; j_gene: TRBJ1-2; abundance: many; len: 14; CDR3nt: TGTGCCAGCAGCCCTACAGTGACTAACTATGGCTACACCTTC; CDR3aa: CASSPTVTNYGYTF
v_gene: TRBV10-3; d_gene: TRBD1; j_gene: TRBJ2-2; abundance: .; len: 16; CDR3nt: TGTGCCATCAGTGCTGGGGACAGGGGGCGCACCGGGGAGCTGTTTTTT; CDR3aa: CAISAGDRGRTGELFF
v_gene: TRBV13; d_gene: TRBD1; j_gene: TRBJ1-1; abundance: .; len: 16; CDR3nt: TGTGCCAGCAGCCATGGGACAGGGGGTCTGAACACTGAAGCTTTCTTT; CDR3aa: CASSHGTGGLNTEAFF
v_gene: TRBV7-9; d_gene: TRBD1; j_gene: TRBJ2-7; abundance: .; len: 12; CDR3nt: TGTGCCAGCAGCTCGACAGGGCTCGAGCAGTACTTC; CDR3aa: CASSSTGLEQYF
v_gene: TRBV5-5; d_gene: .; j_gene: TRBJ2-1; abundance: .; len: 17; CDR3nt: TGTGCCAGCAGCTTGGGACTCGGCCGGGCGGGGTACAATGAGCAGTTCTTC; CDR3aa: CASSLGLGRAGYNEQFF
v_gene: TRBV6-5; d_gene: TRBD1; j_gene: TRBJ1-3; abundance: .; len: 13; CDR3nt: TGTGCCAGCCGACAGGGATTAGGCAACACCATATATTTT; CDR3aa: CASRQGLGNTIYF
v_gene: TRBV6-5; d_gene: TRBD2; j_gene: TRBJ2-7; abundance: many; len: 14; CDR3nt: TGTGCCAGCAGTTACTCCCGGCGGGGGGACGAGCAGTACTTC; CDR3aa: CASSYSRRGDEQYF
v_gene: TRBV30; d_gene: .; j_gene: TRBJ2-2; abundance: .; len: 16; CDR3nt: TGTGCCTGGAGTGTAGGGGACACCTCATATGCCGGGGAGCTGTTTTTT; CDR3aa: CAWSVGDTSYAGELFF
v_gene: TRBV5-6; d_gene: TRBD2; j_gene: TRBJ2-3; abundance: .; len: 18; CDR3nt: TGTGCCAGCCTCCGAAAACTCAGACTAGCGGAAAACACAGATACGCAGTATTTT; CDR3aa: CASLRKLRLAENTDTQYF
v_gene: TRBV15; d_gene: .; j_gene: TRBJ1-2; abundance: .; len: 12; CDR3nt: TGTGCCACATCGCAGGATGGCTATGGCTACACCTTC; CDR3aa: CATSQDGYGYTF
v_gene: TRBV5-4; d_gene: .; j_gene: TRBJ2-3; abundance: .; len: 15; CDR3nt: TGTGCCAGCAGTTTTCCGGACCGGGACACAGATACGCAGTATTTT; CDR3aa: CASSFPDRDTDTQYF
v_gene: TRBV5-1; d_gene: .; j_gene: TRBJ2-7; abundance: once; len: 15; CDR3nt: TGCGCCAGCAGCTTGGCCAGAGGTTCTGCGGGGGAGCAGTACTTC; CDR3aa: CASSLARGSAGEQYF
v_gene: TRBV19; d_gene: .; j_gene: TRBJ2-6; abundance: .; len: 15; CDR3nt: TGTGCCAGTAGTATCCGTTCCTCTGGGGCCAACGTCCTGACTTTC; CDR3aa: CASSIRSSGANVLTF
v_gene: TRBV2; d_gene: .; j_gene: TRBJ2-7; abundance: .; len: 13; CDR3nt: TGTGCCAGCAGCGCTCAGAAGTCCTACGAGCAGTACTTC; CDR3aa: CASSAQKSYEQYF